This TCR beta chain was obtained from a study of blood T cell repertoires in COVID-19. Study at large: There were acute and convalescent COVID-19 samples, and they came from the United States, Italy and Spain. Sample material is recorded as cDNA or gDNA derived from T cells, B-cell-depleted T cells, or PBMCs.

There are 18 residues in the CDR3. Per the germline V gene, CDR1 is LNHDA and CDR2 is SQIVND (reference sequence). Trimming took 4 bases from V and 2 from J; bases not matched to a gene: 12. Original processing notes: Counts of nucleated cells, estimated from reference gene primer amplification, were obtained. TCRdb's copy holds only in-frame clones and misses some; the assay was immunoSEQ multiplex PCR. From that table come the V and J calls and clone size; the DNA was used to work out D and trimming. The sample consists of 140,000 to 150,000 clones, roughly 90% of them appearing once. This TCR was sampled from a human donor in a cohort sampled during active COVID-19. The sample comprised peripheral blood. The V and J genes are TRBV19 and TRBJ1-5; TRBD1 matches at 9 bases. CDR3 DNA: TGTGCCAGTAGTACCCCGGGACAGGGATATTTTCGCAATCAGCCCCAGCATTTT. Protein sequence: CASSTPGQGYFRNQPQHF.